The entry below gives a single T cell receptor beta chain sequence along with its context. TCRdb re-called the 5' RACE reads; every CDR3 protein appears as one record, without DNA. The sample data list 300,000 to 450,000 distinct CDR3 sequences. The data originate from a study of T cells expressing NK-cell markers. The receptor's source is a man aged 18 to 70 in good health. Source material: blood T cells: a sorted CD56 or NKG2C T cell subset, CD4+ or CD8+ T cells, or bulk PBMC T cells (not recorded which).

This chain's CDR3 is CASSLIGTEPYEQYF. The V call is TRBV5-6, the J call TRBJ2-7; the TCRdb call, TRBD1, lacks DNA for checking. CDR1 and CDR2 (germline): SGHDT, YYEEEE. CDR3 length: 15 residues.